Listed below are T cell receptor beta chains from one sample, sequenced in a study of blood T cells in healthy people across ages. MiXCR, run by TCRdb on the 5' RACE reads, gives a single entry per CDR3 protein. In the table there are just under 750,000 distinct CDR3 sequences, 22% of which are singletons. The sequencing sample was made of blood. These receptor sequences come from a man aged 65 to 79 in good health. Each CDR3 is given with its conserved first and last residue. The D gene is left open where the match is weak. Some rows mark clone size as missing; the rest say once, few, many or name a class of expanded clone.

few	16	TRBJ1-1	TRBV6-1	NA	TGTGCCAGCAGTGAACCGGGGCTCCCTTCTAACACTGAAGCTTTCTTT	CASSEPGLPSNTEAFF
few	16	TRBJ2-1	TRBV3-1	TRBD1	TGTGCCAGCAGCCAAGCCCAGATCGGACAGGACAATGAGCAGTTCTTC	CASSQAQIGQDNEQFF
NA	16	TRBJ2-1	TRBV20-1	TRBD2	TGCAGTGCTAGAGACCTCGGGGGGGCCTCCTACAATGAGCAGTTCTTC	CSARDLGGASYNEQFF
few	15	TRBJ2-1	TRBV28	NA	TGTGCCAGCAGTTCGCCCATTCCGGTCGAGAATGAGCAGTTCTTC	CASSSPIPVENEQFF
few	14	TRBJ1-2	TRBV6-5	NA	TGTGCCAGCAGGCTCCACGGGACGTCAGATGGCTACACCTTC	CASRLHGTSDGYTF
NA	19	TRBJ2-1	TRBV11-3	TRBD2	TGTGCCAGCAGCCCGCAACTGGGGGCAGCGGGAGGCCTACACAATGAGCAGTTCTTC	CASSPQLGAAGGLHNEQFF
few	15	TRBJ2-5	TRBV20-1	TRBD2	TGCAGTGCCCAAGGGCTAGCGGGTTACCAAGAGACCCAGTACTTC	CSAQGLAGYQETQYF
few	14	TRBJ1-2	TRBV24-1	TRBD1	TGTGCCACCAGAGACACAGGGGGCGGACGCGGCTACACCTTC	CATRDTGGGRGYTF
NA	16	TRBJ2-2	TRBV12-3/TRBV12-4	NA	TGTGCCAGCAGTTTGTCGGGGGCGGCGAACACCGGGGAGCTGTTTTTT	CASSLSGAANTGELFF
few	12	TRBJ2-7	TRBV20-1	NA	TGCAGTGCACCCAGGGCCACCTACGAGCAGTACTTC	CSAPRATYEQYF
few	16	TRBJ1-2	TRBV20-1	TRBD1	TGCAGTGCTAGAGGGACAGGGGGCAGACGTTACCGAGGCTACACCTTC	CSARGTGGRRYRGYTF
few	17	TRBJ2-3	TRBV3-1	TRBD2	TGTGCCAGCAGCCTACCTAGGGGCGGGGGGACCACAGATACGCAGTATTTT	CASSLPRGGGTTDTQYF
NA	14	TRBJ1-2	TRBV12-3/TRBV12-4	NA	TGTGCCAGCAGCCGGGGCTACACCGGCTATGGCTACACCTTC	CASSRGYTGYGYTF
NA	14	TRBJ2-7	TRBV6-6	TRBD1	TGTGCCAGCAGTTACGGACAGGGGAACACCGAGCAGTACTTC	CASSYGQGNTEQYF
NA	14	TRBJ1-4	TRBV20-1	NA	TGCAGCTACTTGGGACCCGACGCTAATGAAAAACTGTTTTTT	CSYLGPDANEKLFF
NA	14	TRBJ2-5	TRBV5-5	NA	TGTGCCAGCAGCTTCCAGGGAGAACAAGAGACCCAGTACTTC	CASSFQGEQETQYF